This entry lists 30 T cell receptor beta chains sequenced from one sample in a study of blood T cell repertoires in COVID-19. Sequencing was performed with immunoSEQ multiplex PCR; in TCRdb, only in-frame clones are kept and a portion is missing. Of some 250,000 clones detected, 75% to 90% appear once; the ten largest clones hold roughly 7.8%. Specimen: peripheral blood. The receptors stem from a man between 60 and 75 years old who had recovered from COVID-19.

This clone occurred a few times. The V and J genes are TRBV5-4 and TRBJ2-7; a weak D match, TRBD1 (6 bases). CDR1 is SGHNT, CDR2 YYREEE, per germline (reference sequence). The CDR3 runs 13 residues. Between the trimmed V and J ends, which lost 0 bases and 6 bases, there was a span of 10 bases. The CDR3 loop reads CASSLDRVTEQYF. CDR3 nucleotide sequence: TGTGCCAGCAGCTTGGACAGGGTGACCGAGCAGTACTTC. Supplemented by reference TRBV5-4 and TRBJ2-7, the full variable domain reads ETGVTQSPTHLIKTRGQQVTLRCSSQSGHNTVSWYQQALGQGPQFIFQYYREEENGRGNFPPRFSGLQFPNYSSELNVNALELDDSALYLCASSLDRVTEQYFGPGTRLTVT.

V usage is TRBV5-1 and J usage is TRBJ1-1; 8 positions match TRBD1. There are 15 residues in the CDR3. The junction had 11 bases not matched to a gene; V was cut back by 4 bases and J by 6 bases. Germline V gives CDR1 SGHRS, CDR2 YFSETQ. The CDR3 reads CASSPHDRGSPEAFF. Here the CDR3 DNA reads TGCGCCAGCAGCCCGCACGACAGGGGAAGTCCTGAAGCTTTCTTT.

The chain combines TRBV6-5 with TRBJ2-1; no firm D call. Germline V gene lookup returns CDR1 MNHEY and CDR2 SVGAGI. The ends were cut back, 0 bases at V and 8 bases at J, with 8 bases in the middle. CDR3 size: 13 residues. CDR3 region: CASSYSSSYEQFF. CDR3 DNA: TGTGCCAGCAGTTACTCGAGTTCCTATGAGCAGTTCTTC.

The V and J genes are TRBV6-5 and TRBJ2-7, with D tentatively TRBD1 (5 bases). V was shortened by 4 bases and J by 7 bases, with 20 bases between the two germline ends. The CDR3 sequence is 15 residues long. Germline V gene lookup returns CDR1 MNHEY and CDR2 SVGAGI. CDR3 amino acids: CASSSPDSPNLEQYV. Here the CDR3 DNA reads TGTGCCAGCAGTTCCCCAGACAGCCCAAATTTAGAGCAGTACGTC.

V usage is TRBV5-5 and J usage is TRBJ1-2; possibly TRBD1 for D (5 bases). Trimming removed 2 bases from V and 2 bases from J, with 10 bases in between. CDR1 SGHKS and CDR2 YYEKEE come from the germline V gene (reference sequence). The CDR3 runs 14 residues. The CDR3 DNA reads TGTGCCAGCAGCTTCGCAGGGCTGAACTATGGCTACACCTTC. The encoded protein is CASSFAGLNYGYTF.

This chain connects TRBV15 to TRBJ2-1; TRBD1 aligns across 9 bases. V dropped 2 bases and J dropped 4; count of bases not matched to a gene: 6. Germline CDR1 is LNHNV and CDR2 is YYDKDF (reference sequence). The CDR3 consists of 16 residues. CDR3 in amino acids: CATSRLDRGSYNEQFF. The CDR3 DNA reads TGTGCCACCAGCAGACTCGACAGGGGGAGTTACAATGAGCAGTTCTTC.

J is TRBJ1-2 and V is TRBV4-2; D unclear. This CDR3 is 15 amino acids long. Trimming pared 1 base from V and 8 bases from J, leaving 17 bases between. Germline V gene data show CDR1 as LGHNA and CDR2 as YNFKEQ. CDR3 sequence (DNA): TGTGCCAGCAGCCAAGTGGAATATAGGTCGGGGGGCTACACCTTC. Translating gives CASSQVEYRSGGYTF.

The chain employs TRBV19 and TRBJ2-1; 9 positions match TRBD2. V shed 5 bases and J 4 bases; nucleotides not matched to a gene: 9. Germline CDR1 reads LNHDA; CDR2 reads SQIVND (reference sequence). The CDR3 consists of 16 residues. CDR3 bases: TGTGCCAGTAGTTTATTAAAGCGGGGGGCTTACAATGAGCAGTTCTTC. Translation: CASSLLKRGAYNEQFF.

The table lists this clone with a few counts. The J gene is TRBJ2-2, the V gene TRBV21-1; the table gives TRBD2 as D, unverified against the DNA. TRBV21-1 is a pseudogene segment. The length of the CDR3 is 22 residues. The CDR3 reads CASSKALLIGLAGKINTGELFF. Here the CDR3 DNA reads TGTGCCAGCAGCAAAGCCCTCCTCATTGGACTAGCGGGGAAAATAAACACCGGGGAGCTGTTTTTT.

In the case of this clone: An end of the junction does not agree with germline; a read error may underlie this. The chain recombines TRBV19 with TRBJ2-5, with 9 nucleotides matching TRBD1. There are 15 residues in the CDR3. From germline, CDR1 is LNHDA and CDR2 SQIVND (reference sequence). Written as DNA, the CDR3 is TGTGCCAGCAGTAACAGGGGGCTTGGGCAAGAGACCCAGTACTTC. This codes for CASSNRGLGQETQYF. Using reference TRBV19 and TRBJ2-5 for the parts outside the CDR3, the full variable domain is DGGITQSPKYLFRKEGQNVTLSCEQNLNHDAMYWYRQDPGQGLRLIYYSQIVNDFQKGDIAEGYSVSREKKESFPLTVTSAQKNPTAFYLCASSNRGLGQETQYFGPGTRLLVL.

The chain links TRBV10-2 to TRBJ2-5; 8 bases are shared with TRBD1. V was clipped by 8 bases and J by 4 bases; unmatched bases: 9. The CDR3 runs to 14 residues. Germline V lookup: CDR1 WSHSY, CDR2 SAAADI. The CDR3 nucleotides are TGCGCCAGCGGCCCAGACAGGGGCGGAGAGACCCAGTACTTC. It translates to CASGPDRGGETQYF.

This chain joins TRBV24-1 and TRBJ2-1, with TRBD2 matching over 7 bases. Trimming took 5 bases from V and 9 from J; bases not matched to a gene: 6. Germline CDR1 is KGHDR and CDR2 is SFDVKD. The length of the CDR3 is 13 residues. DNA for the CDR3: TGTGCCACCAGTGTGGCCGGGGGGTTTGAGCAGTTCTTC. Its protein is CATSVAGGFEQFF.

The V gene is TRBV7-9, the J gene TRBJ1-6; D gene ambiguous. The CDR3 is 12 amino acids. Germline CDR1 and CDR2: SEHNR and FQNEAQ (reference sequence). Trimming shortened V by 2 bases and J by 11 bases, and 7 bases separated the two germline ends. The CDR3 coding sequence is TGTGCCAGCAGCTTAACGCGTACACCCCTCCACTTT. Its translation is CASSLTRTPLHF.

This chain joins TRBV5-1 and TRBJ2-1; D might be TRBD2 (5 bases). Germline V CDR1 and CDR2: SGHRS, YFSETQ. The V gene lost 1 base and the J gene lost 9 bases, with 8 bases spanning the gap. The CDR3 runs 12 residues. CDR3 nucleotides: TGCGCCAGCAGCTTGCACGGGGTTGAGCAGTTCTTC. Translated, it gives CASSLHGVEQFF.

The V gene is TRBV6-1, the J gene TRBJ2-7; no clear D gene. The CDR3 extends over 16 amino acids. Germline V CDR1 and CDR2: MNHNS, SASEGT. V was shortened by 3 bases and J by 0 bases, with 15 bases between the two germline ends. DNA for the CDR3: TGTGCCAGCAGTGATCCTGCGGTTAGGAGCTCCTACGAGCAGTACTTC. The encoded protein is CASSDPAVRSSYEQYF.

The chain couples TRBV5-1 to TRBJ2-1; 9 bases fit TRBD2. Germline lookup yields CDR1 SGHRS and CDR2 YFSETQ. CDR3 length: 15 residues. The V and J ends lost 4 bases and 7 bases, in that order; junction bases with no gene match: 9. The CDR3 bases are TGCGCCAGCAGCGTTAGCGGGGGTCCATTGAATGAGCAGTTCTTC. It is translated as CASSVSGGPLNEQFF.

The V and J genes are TRBV5-1 and TRBJ1-1; tentative D call: TRBD1 (5 bases). Germline V lookup: CDR1 SGHRS, CDR2 YFSETQ. V was cut by 2 bases and J by 3 bases, with 17 bases left in between. The CDR3 is made up of 16 amino acids. The CDR3 reads CASSFVSGRGDTEAFF. The DNA of the CDR3 is TGCGCCAGCAGCTTTGTCTCTGGCCGGGGGGACACTGAAGCTTTCTTT.

The rearrangement joins TRBV29-1 to TRBJ1-1; tentatively, D is TRBD1 (5 bases). In germline, CDR1 is SQVTM, CDR2 ANQGSEA. This CDR3 comprises 13 residues. Trimming removed 4 bases at V and 1 base at J, with 10 bases between. CDR3 in amino acids: CSVVRVGNTEAFF. The CDR3 DNA is TGCAGCGTTGTCAGGGTGGGGAACACTGAAGCTTTCTTT.

This clone was detected once. This chain connects TRBV27 to TRBJ2-7; 11 bases map to TRBD2. The CDR3 totals 15 residues. V lost 8 bases, J lost 0 bases, and 6 bases stayed unmatched. Germline values: CDR1 MNHEY, CDR2 SMNVEV (reference sequence). CDR3 DNA sequence: TGTGCCAGCCGAACTAGCGGGGGTAGCTCCTACGAGCAGTACTTC. Amino acids: CASRTSGGSSYEQYF.

The gene calls are TRBV28 and TRBJ1-2, with 8 positions matching TRBD1. The germline V gene has CDR1 MDHEN and CDR2 SYDVKM. The V and J ends lost 6 bases and 8 bases, in that order; junction bases with no gene match: 11. This CDR3 contains 14 residues. The DNA for the CDR3 is TGTGCCAGCAGACCCCTCAGGGGGCGAGCAGGCTACACCTTC. Translated: CASRPLRGRAGYTF.

This clone showed up just a few times. The J gene is TRBJ2-7, the V gene TRBV11-2; tentative D call: TRBD2 (5 bases). The V end lost 0 bases, the J end lost 3 bases, and 12 bases lay between the germline ends. The germline V gene encodes CDR1 SGHAT and CDR2 FQNNGV. This CDR3 has 15 amino acids. In DNA form, the CDR3 reads TGTGCCAGCAGCTTAGATGGGGAAGGGAGCTACGAGCAGTACTTC. This sequence encodes CASSLDGEGSYEQYF.

The rearrangement joins TRBV9 to TRBJ1-1, with a possible D match to TRBD1 (5 bases). V was shortened by 4 bases and J by 1 base, with 8 bases between the two germline ends. CDR1 SGDLS and CDR2 YYNGEE come from the germline V gene. The CDR3 is 13 amino acids. The CDR3 spells CASSLGQNTEAFF. CDR3 DNA sequence: TGTGCCAGCAGCCTCGGACAGAACACTGAAGCTTTCTTT. The full variable domain, its missing parts supplied by reference TRBV9 and TRBJ1-1, is DSGVTQTPKHLITATGQRVTLRCSPRSGDLSVYWYQQSLDQGLQFLIQYYNGEERAKGNILERFSAQQFPDLHSELNLSSLELGDSALYFCASSLGQNTEAFFGQGTRLTVV.

J is TRBJ1-3 and V is TRBV18, with 7 bases aligning to TRBD1. Germline-derived CDR1 and CDR2 are KGHSH and LQKENI. The CDR3 is 16 amino acids. After removal of 3 bases from V and 2 bases from J, the junction contained 7 bases not matched to a gene. CDR3 in amino acids: CASSPRGTSPGNTIYF. The CDR3 region has the DNA TGTGCCAGCTCACCCAGGGGGACATCCCCTGGAAACACCATATATTTT.

The rearrangement joins TRBV6-5 to TRBJ2-2; the match to TRBD1 covers 9 bases. CDR1 MNHEY and CDR2 SVGAGI come from the germline V gene. CDR3 size: 15 residues. The trim removed 6 bases at V and 4 bases at J, leaving 6 bases unmatched. The CDR3 DNA is TGTGCCAGCAGCCGGGGGGACAGGGTCACCGGGGAGCTGTTTTTT. Protein sequence: CASSRGDRVTGELFF.

This clone was picked up one time. CDR3 DNA: TGTGCCACCAGTCGTCCTAGCGGGGGGGTGGAGACCCAGTACTTC. Its translation is CATSRPSGGVETQYF. The V gene is TRBV24-1, the J gene TRBJ2-5, with 12 bases lining up with TRBD2. CDR3 length: 15 residues. The junction had 6 bases not matched to a gene; V was cut back by 6 bases and J by 5 bases. The germline CDR1 and CDR2 sequences are KGHDR and SFDVKD.

The rearrangement uses TRBV6-5 and TRBJ2-2, with D maybe TRBD2 (5 bases). CDR1 and CDR2 from the germline V gene are MNHEY and SVGAGI. Trimming stripped 9 bases from V and 3 bases from J, with 11 bases between. The CDR3 has 13 amino acids. In DNA form, the CDR3 reads TGTGCCAGTAGTAGGACTTACACCGGGGAGCTGTTTTTT. It encodes CASSRTYTGELFF.

The V gene is TRBV24-1, the J gene TRBJ2-1; maybe TRBD2 (6 bases). The germline V and J ends were trimmed by 5 bases and 5 bases, with 9 bases remaining between them. This CDR3 has 13 residues. Germline V gives CDR1 KGHDR, CDR2 SFDVKD. The CDR3: CATSVGGHNEQFF. The CDR3 nucleotides read TGTGCCACCAGTGTCGGGGGACACAATGAGCAGTTCTTC.

The genes are TRBV21-1 and TRBJ1-1; no DNA check was done on the table's D call, TRBD1. TRBV21-1 is an annotated pseudogene. The CDR3 totals 14 residues. Here the CDR3 DNA reads TGTGCCAGCAGCGGACGGACAGGGAACACTGAAGCTTTCTTT. It is translated as CASSGRTGNTEAFF.

The table lists this clone with a count of one. V usage is TRBV3-1 (or the pseudogene TRBV3-2) and J usage is TRBJ1-3; TRBD1 agrees at 8 bases. The junction had 1 base not matched to a gene; V was cut back by 2 bases and J by 4 bases. The germline V gene encodes CDR1 LGHDT and CDR2 YNNKEL (reference sequence). The CDR3 sequence is 14 residues long. Here the CDR3 reads CASSQRTGGNTIYF. CDR3 DNA: TGTGCCAGCAGCCAACGGACAGGGGGAAACACCATATATTTT.

The chain uses TRBV2 and TRBJ2-1; 8 bases match TRBD1. V trimming: 5 bases; J trimming: 2 bases; junction bases outside the gene matches: 8. Germline V CDR1 and CDR2: SNHLY, FYNNEI. The CDR3 loop spans 16 amino acids. CDR3 region: CASSKAADRAYNEQFF. CDR3 sequence (DNA): TGTGCCAGCAGTAAGGCGGCGGACAGGGCCTACAATGAGCAGTTCTTC.